This T cell receptor beta chain is from a study of cytotoxic CD8 clonotypes in ibrutinib-treated CLL. Cryopreserved PBMCs supplied about 2 micrograms of genomic DNA for TCR beta libraries. Assay: immunoSEQ multiplex PCR; the TCRdb copy retains only in-frame clones and omits some. Here the sample spans approximately 340,000 clones, roughly two thirds being singletons. Deletions cut 8 bases from V and 3 bases from J, with 16 bases between. Germline V gene data show CDR1 as MNHNS and CDR2 as SASEGT. The CDR3 loop spans 14 amino acids. The clonotype comes from a human donor with chronic lymphocytic leukemia. The chain is built from TRBV6-1 and TRBJ1-1; D is ambiguous. Sequences were derived from PBMCs, sampled after 36 months of ibrutinib treatment. CDR3 sequence: CASCRREPHTEAFF. DNA of the CDR3: TGTGCCAGCTGTAGAAGGGAGCCCCACACTGAAGCTTTCTTT.